Here is one T cell receptor (beta chain) with its context. Its antigen is as yet unknown. A sample-barcoded 5' primer and a J-beta primer mix were used in a second PCR of roughly 6 to 11 cycles. The template-switch adaptor was a 5' adaptor with 12 random nucleotides. It tagged each cDNA molecule. Via MiXCR, TCRdb re-called the 5' RACE reads, giving one row per CDR3 protein. The sample records about 1.5 million distinct CDR3 sequences, approximately 39% being singletons. Germline V CDR1 and CDR2: MNHEY, SVGEGT. The V gene end was trimmed by 8 bases and the J gene end by 6 bases; junction bases not matched to a gene: 5. The CDR3 extends over 13 amino acids. The data belong to a study of blood T cells in healthy people across ages. Researchers collected 9 to 10 milliliters of peripheral blood from every single donor. Extracted total RNA amounted to at least 6 micrograms for each sample. Overall study findings and caveats: When set beside aged donors, long-lived donors presented more naive CD4+ cells and higher diversity.

The TCR comes from a woman aged 18-29 years in good health. The sample taken for sequencing was blood. The chain is built from TRBV6-2 or TRBV6-3 and TRBJ2-5; 11 nucleotides align to TRBD1. Here the CDR3 DNA reads TGTGCCAGCTGGACAGGGGGCGTGAAGACCCAGTACTTC. It specifies CASWTGGVKTQYF.